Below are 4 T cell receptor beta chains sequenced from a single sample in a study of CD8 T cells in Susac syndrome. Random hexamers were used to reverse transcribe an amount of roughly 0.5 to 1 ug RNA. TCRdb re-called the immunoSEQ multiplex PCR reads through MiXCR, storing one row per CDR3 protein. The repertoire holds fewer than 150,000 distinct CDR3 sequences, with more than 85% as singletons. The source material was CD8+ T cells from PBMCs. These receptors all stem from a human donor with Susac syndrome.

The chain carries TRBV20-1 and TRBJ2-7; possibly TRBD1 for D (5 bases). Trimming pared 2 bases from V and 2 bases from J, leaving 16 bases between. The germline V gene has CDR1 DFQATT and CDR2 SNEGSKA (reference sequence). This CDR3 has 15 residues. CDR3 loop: CSARPTGPNPYEQYF. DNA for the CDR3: TGCAGTGCTAGACCCACAGGACCAAACCCCTACGAGCAGTACTTC.

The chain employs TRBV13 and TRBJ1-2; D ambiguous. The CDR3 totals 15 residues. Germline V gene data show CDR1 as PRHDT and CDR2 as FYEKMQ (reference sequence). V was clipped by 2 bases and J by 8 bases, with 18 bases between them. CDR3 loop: CASSLSASKVEGYTF. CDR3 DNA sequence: TGTGCCAGCAGCTTATCGGCGTCTAAGGTGGAGGGCTACACCTTC.

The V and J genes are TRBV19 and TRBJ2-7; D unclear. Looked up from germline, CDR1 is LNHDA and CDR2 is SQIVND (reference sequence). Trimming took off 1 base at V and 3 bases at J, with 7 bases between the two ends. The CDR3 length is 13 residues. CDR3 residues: CASSIVSNYEQYF. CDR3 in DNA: TGTGCCAGTAGTATAGTTAGCAACTACGAGCAGTACTTC.

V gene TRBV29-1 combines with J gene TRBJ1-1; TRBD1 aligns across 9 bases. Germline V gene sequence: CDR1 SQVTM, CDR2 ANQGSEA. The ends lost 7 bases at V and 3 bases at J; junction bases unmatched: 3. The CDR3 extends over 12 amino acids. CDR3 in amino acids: CSGGQGYTEAFF. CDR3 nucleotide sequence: TGCAGCGGGGGACAGGGATACACTGAAGCTTTCTTT.